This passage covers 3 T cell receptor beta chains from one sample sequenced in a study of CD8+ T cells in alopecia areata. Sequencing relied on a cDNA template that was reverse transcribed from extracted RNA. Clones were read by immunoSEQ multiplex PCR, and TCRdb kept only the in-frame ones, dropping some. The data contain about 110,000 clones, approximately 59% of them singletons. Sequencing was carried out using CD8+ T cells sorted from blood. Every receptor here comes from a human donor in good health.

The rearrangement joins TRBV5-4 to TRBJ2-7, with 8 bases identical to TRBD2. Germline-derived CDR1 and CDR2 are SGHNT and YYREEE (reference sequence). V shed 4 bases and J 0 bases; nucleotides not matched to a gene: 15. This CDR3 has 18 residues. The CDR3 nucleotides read TGTGCCAGCAGCCAGCCCGGCGAGATGGCGGGGGGCTCCTACGAGCAGTACTTC. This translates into CASSQPGEMAGGSYEQYF.

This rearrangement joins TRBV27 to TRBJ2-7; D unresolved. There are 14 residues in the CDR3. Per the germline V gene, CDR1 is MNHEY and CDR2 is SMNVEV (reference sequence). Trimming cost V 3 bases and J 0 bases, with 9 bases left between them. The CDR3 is CASSLSIGSYEQYF. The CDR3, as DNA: TGTGCCAGCAGTTTGAGTATTGGCTCCTACGAGCAGTACTTC.

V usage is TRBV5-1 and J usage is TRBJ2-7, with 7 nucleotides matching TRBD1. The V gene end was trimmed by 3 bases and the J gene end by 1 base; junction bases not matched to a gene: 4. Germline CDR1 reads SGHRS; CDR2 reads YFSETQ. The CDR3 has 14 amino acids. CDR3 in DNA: TGCGCCAGCAGCTACGGACAGGAATCCTACGAGCAGTACTTC. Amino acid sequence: CASSYGQESYEQYF.